This T cell receptor (beta chain) was documented in a study of T cell changes during pregnancy in multiple sclerosis (dated by TCRdb to the late 2010s). For the wider study: Changes in the T cell repertoire over the course of pregnancy were examined in this study in women with multiple sclerosis.

About this clone: Its antigen is still unknown. The sample holds no much larger clone one base away, and base qualities are not on file.

The protocol used for the library was the immunoSEQ multiplex PCR assay. Held by TCRdb, this immuneACCESS table contains in-frame sequences only and omits some clones. Under half of the omission traces to an unresolved V gene where checked; the cause of the rest is unknown. This sample comprises approximately 51,000 clones, 85% to 95% of them detected only once. The leading ten clones occupy 1.5% to 2% of the sample. Taken from the germline V gene, the CDR1 and CDR2 loops are SGDLS and YYNGEE. From the cysteine through the phenylalanine, the CDR3 covers 16 amino acids. The retained sequence is limited to the CDR3, 48 bases, with the frame set at the first base. V is trimmed back by 4 bases and J by 8 bases, and the junction contains 7 bases that no gene match accounts for.

This sequence originates from a female donor with multiple sclerosis, enrolled in a pregnancy study. Rearrangement joined TRBV9 to TRBJ2-2; TRBD2 matches 14 bases in the middle. The sequenced sample was peripheral blood, obtained in the second trimester of pregnancy. The encoded CDR3 is CASSFGTSGSGGELFF. In nucleotides, the sequence is TGTGCCAGCAGCTTCGGGACTAGCGGGAGTGGGGGGGAGCTGTTTTTT.